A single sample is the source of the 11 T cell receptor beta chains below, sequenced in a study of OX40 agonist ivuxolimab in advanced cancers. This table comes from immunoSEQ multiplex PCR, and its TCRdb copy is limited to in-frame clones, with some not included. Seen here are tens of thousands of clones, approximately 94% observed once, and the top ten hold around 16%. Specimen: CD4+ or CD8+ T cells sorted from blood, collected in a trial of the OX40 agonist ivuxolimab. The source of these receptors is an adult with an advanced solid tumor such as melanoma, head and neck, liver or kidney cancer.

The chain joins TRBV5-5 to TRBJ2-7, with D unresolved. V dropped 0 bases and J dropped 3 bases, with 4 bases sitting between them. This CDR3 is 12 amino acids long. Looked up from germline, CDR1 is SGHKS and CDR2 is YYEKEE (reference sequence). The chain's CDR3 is CASSLGRYEQYF. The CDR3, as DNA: TGTGCCAGCAGCTTGGGCCGCTACGAGCAGTACTTC.

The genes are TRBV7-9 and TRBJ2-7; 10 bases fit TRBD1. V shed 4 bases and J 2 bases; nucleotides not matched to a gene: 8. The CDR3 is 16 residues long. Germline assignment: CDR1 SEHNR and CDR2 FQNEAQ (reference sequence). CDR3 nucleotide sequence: TGTGCCAGCAGCTCGTCCGGGACAGGGGCCCCCTACGAGCAGTACTTC. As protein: CASSSSGTGAPYEQYF.

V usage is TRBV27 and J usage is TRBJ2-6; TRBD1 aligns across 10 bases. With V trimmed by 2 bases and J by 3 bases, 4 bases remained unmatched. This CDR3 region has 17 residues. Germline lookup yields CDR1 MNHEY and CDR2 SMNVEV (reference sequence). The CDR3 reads CASSLGTGEGGANVLTF. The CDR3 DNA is TGTGCCAGCAGTTTAGGGACAGGGGAAGGTGGGGCCAACGTCCTGACTTTC.

CDR3 DNA sequence: TGTGCCAGCAGTTTAGCCGGACAGGGCACCTACAATGAGCAGTTCTTC. Its protein is CASSLAGQGTYNEQFF. The chain employs TRBV27 and TRBJ2-1; TRBD1 matches at 8 bases. CDR1 is MNHEY and CDR2 is SMNVEV in the germline V gene (reference sequence). V dropped 2 bases and J dropped 2; count of bases not matched to a gene: 5. This CDR3 is 16 amino acids long.

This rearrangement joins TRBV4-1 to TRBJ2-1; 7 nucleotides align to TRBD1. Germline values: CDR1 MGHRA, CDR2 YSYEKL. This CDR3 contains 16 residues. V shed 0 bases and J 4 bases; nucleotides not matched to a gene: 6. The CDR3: CASSQETGELYNEQFF. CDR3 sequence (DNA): TGCGCCAGCAGCCAAGAAACAGGGGAATTATACAATGAGCAGTTCTTC.

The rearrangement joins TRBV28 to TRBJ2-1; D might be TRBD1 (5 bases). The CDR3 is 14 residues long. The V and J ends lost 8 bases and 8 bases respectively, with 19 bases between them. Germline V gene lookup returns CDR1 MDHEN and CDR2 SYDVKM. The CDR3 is CASYGRQLQYEQFF. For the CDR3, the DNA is TGTGCCAGCTACGGACGACAGTTACAATATGAGCAGTTCTTC.

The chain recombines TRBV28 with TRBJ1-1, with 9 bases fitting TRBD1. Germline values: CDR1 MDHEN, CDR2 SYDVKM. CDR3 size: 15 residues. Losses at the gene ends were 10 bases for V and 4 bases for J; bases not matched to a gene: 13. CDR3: CATRPTTGGSTEAFF. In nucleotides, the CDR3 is TGTGCCACCCGCCCGACGACAGGGGGGTCCACTGAAGCTTTCTTT.

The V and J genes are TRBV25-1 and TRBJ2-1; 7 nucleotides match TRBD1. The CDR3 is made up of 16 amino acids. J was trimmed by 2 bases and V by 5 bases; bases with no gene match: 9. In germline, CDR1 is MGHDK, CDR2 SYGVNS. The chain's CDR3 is CASSIPTGLPYNEQFF. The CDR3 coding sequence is TGTGCCAGCAGTATACCGACAGGGTTGCCCTACAATGAGCAGTTCTTC.

As DNA, the CDR3 is TGCGCCAGCAGCCAAGTTCCTAGCGGGGACTACGAGCAGTACTTC. Protein: CASSQVPSGDYEQYF. The chain combines TRBV4-1 with TRBJ2-7, with 9 bases aligning to TRBD2. With 1 base clipped from V and 3 bases from J, the junction kept 4 bases outside the gene matches. CDR1 is MGHRA and CDR2 is YSYEKL in the germline V gene. This CDR3 is 15 amino acids long.

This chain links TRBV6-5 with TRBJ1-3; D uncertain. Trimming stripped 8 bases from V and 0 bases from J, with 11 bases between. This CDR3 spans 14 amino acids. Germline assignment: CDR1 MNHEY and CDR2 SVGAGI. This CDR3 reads CASLGGLSGNTIYF. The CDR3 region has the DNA TGTGCCAGCTTAGGAGGTCTCTCTGGAAACACCATATATTTT.

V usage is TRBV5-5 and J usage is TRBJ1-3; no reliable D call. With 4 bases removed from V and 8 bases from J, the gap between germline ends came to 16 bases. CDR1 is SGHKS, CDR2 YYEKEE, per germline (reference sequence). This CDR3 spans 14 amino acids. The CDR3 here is CASSPLEGMDTIYF. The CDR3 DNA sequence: TGTGCCAGCAGCCCGCTTGAGGGTATGGACACCATATATTTT.